A selection of T cell receptor beta chains follows, all from one sample in a study of T cells in localized non-small cell lung cancer. Sequencing used immunoSEQ multiplex PCR; TCRdb keeps in-frame clones, though not all of them. The data hold about 82,000 clones, with around 80% observed a single time. The source was PBMCs, collected before any cancer treatment. Receptors originate from a man aged 35-69 years with stage II squamous cell lung carcinoma. The CDR3 runs from the conserved cysteine through the conserved F or W. D genes are given only for firm matches. Size is omitted from some rows. Given values are once, few, many or a class for expanded clones.

D,J,size,V,CDR3,DNA
-,TRBJ1-1,-,TRBV6-6,CASSYSGWDTEAFF,TGTGCCAGCAGTTACTCAGGGTGGGACACTGAAGCTTTCTTT
-,TRBJ1-5,-,TRBV27,CASSPRSNQPQHF,TGTGCCAGCAGTCCAAGGAGCAATCAGCCCCAGCATTTT
TRBD2,TRBJ2-5,-,TRBV19,CASSPGLAVQETQYF,TGTGCCAGTAGTCCGGGACTAGCGGTACAAGAGACCCAGTACTTC
-,TRBJ2-7,few,TRBV7-9,CASSLDSPLDEQYF,TGTGCCAGCAGCTTAGATAGCCCCCTGGACGAGCAGTACTTC
-,TRBJ2-7,-,TRBV7-3,CASSHLGPPEEQYF,TGTGCCAGCAGCCACTTGGGACCGCCCGAAGAGCAGTACTTC
-,TRBJ1-2,once,TRBV11-2,CASSLDSYGYTF,TGTGCCAGCAGCTTGGACAGCTATGGCTACACCTTC
-,TRBJ2-3,-,TRBV28,CASTADGLTDTQYF,TGTGCCAGCACCGCGGACGGACTCACAGATACGCAGTATTTT
TRBD1,TRBJ2-1,-,TRBV11-3,CASSSGQGYNEQFF,TGTGCCAGCAGCTCCGGACAGGGATACAATGAGCAGTTCTTC
TRBD1,TRBJ2-1,-,TRBV7-8,CASSPPLRQGGYNEQFF,TGTGCCAGCAGCCCCCCTCTGAGACAGGGGGGCTACAATGAGCAGTTCTTC
-,TRBJ1-5,-,TRBV11-2,CASSKGGNQPQHF,TGTGCCAGCAGCAAGGGGGGCAATCAGCCCCAGCATTTT
-,TRBJ1-6,-,TRBV29-1,CSVASSNNSPLHF,TGCAGCGTTGCATCTTCTAATAATTCACCCCTCCACTTT
TRBD2,TRBJ2-1,-,TRBV4-3,CASSQEGGYGNEQFF,TGCGCCAGCAGCCAAGAGGGAGGGTACGGAAATGAGCAGTTCTTC
-,TRBJ2-1,-,TRBV7-3,CASSLWGNEQFF,TGTGCCAGCAGCTTATGGGGAAATGAGCAGTTCTTC
-,TRBJ2-1,once,TRBV5-1,CASSPRGLDNNEQFF,TGCGCCAGCAGCCCAAGGGGACTCGACAACAATGAGCAGTTCTTC
-,TRBJ2-5,-,TRBV27,CASSFYGNQETQYF,TGTGCCAGCAGTTTTTATGGGAACCAAGAGACCCAGTACTTC
-,TRBJ1-1,-,TRBV5-5,CASSFLDAEAFF,TGTGCCAGCAGCTTTTTGGACGCAGAAGCTTTCTTT
TRBD2,TRBJ2-1,-,TRBV7-9,CASSLWGRDEQFF,TGTGCCAGCAGCCTTTGGGGGAGGGATGAGCAGTTCTTC
-,TRBJ2-7,many,TRBV7-2,CASSLVTGPEQYF,TGTGCCAGCAGCTTAGTCACAGGGCCCGAGCAGTACTTC
-,TRBJ1-1,-,TRBV28,CASSPLQGMNTEAFF,TGTGCCAGCAGTCCACTCCAGGGGATGAACACTGAAGCTTTCTTT
-,TRBJ1-6,-,TRBV30,CAWSSRLQWGTYNSPLHF,TGTGCCTGGAGTTCACGTCTCCAATGGGGGACCTATAATTCACCCCTCCACTTT